This T cell receptor beta chain was recovered during a study of lymphopenia after photon versus proton radiotherapy. CDR1 is KGHSH and CDR2 is LQKENI in the germline V gene. V lost 5 bases to trimming and J lost 2 bases; unmatched junction nucleotides: 12. The CDR3 is 16 residues long. Note on this clone: Its antigen is still unknown.

Profiled with immunoSEQ multiplex PCR; TCRdb holds only in-frame clones, not every one. The repertoire includes tens of thousands of clones, over 70% of them detected once, and less than 30% sits in the top ten. Study outcomes and limitations: Authors raise, but do not show, better survival with proton therapy. Proton therapy kept repertoires fairly stable, unlike photons, which gained effector/memory cells. Oligoclonal CD8+ Temra expansion after nadir drove photon patients' diversity drop.

The V gene is TRBV18, the J gene TRBJ2-7, with TRBD1 identical over 7 bases. The TCR originated in a man over 45 with gastric cancer. The material was peripheral blood, obtained from a patient treated with photon-based radiotherapy. The CDR3 DNA sequence: TGTGCCAGCTCAGATATGAGGGGGACAGTCGCCTACGAGCAGTACTTC. It codes for CASSDMRGTVAYEQYF. The variable domain in full, with the rest retrieved from reference TRBV18 and TRBJ2-7, is NAGVMQNPRHLVRRRGQEARLRCSPMKGHSHVYWYRQLPEEGLKFMVYLQKENIIDESGMPKERFSAEFPKEGPSILRIQQVVRGDSAAYFCASSDMRGTVAYEQYFGPGTRLTVT.